Listed below are T cell receptor beta chains from one sample, sequenced in a study of cytomegalovirus exposure and HLA in healthy donors. Assay used: immunoSEQ multiplex PCR; TCRdb lists only in-frame clones, some missing. The data show 110,000 to 150,000 clones, with roughly 80% seen just once and about 3.8% held by the top ten. The sequenced sample was PBMCs. These receptors were taken from a man aged 40-55 years in good health and CMV-seropositive. Both conserved end residues are part of each CDR3. A D gene is named only where the DNA matches it firmly. Only some rows state a clone size, as once, few, many or a class for expanded clones.

d_call | clone_size | j_call | v_call | cdr3_aa | cdr3_nt
TRBD1 | few | TRBJ1-2 | TRBV11-3 | CASSLHRGYGYTF | TGTGCCAGCAGCTTACACAGGGGCTATGGCTACACCTTC
- | - | TRBJ2-3 | TRBV5-1 | CASSTTGADTQYF | TGCGCCAGCAGCACCACAGGTGCAGATACGCAGTATTTT
- | once | TRBJ1-5 | TRBV5-5 | CASSLGSSNQPQHF | TGTGCCAGCAGCTTGGGCAGTAGCAATCAGCCCCAGCATTTT
TRBD1 | few | TRBJ2-1 | TRBV19 | CASSIWTGMYEQFF | TGTGCCAGTAGTATCTGGACAGGGATGTATGAGCAGTTCTTC
- | few | TRBJ1-3 | TRBV6-1 | CASSFSSGNTIYF | TGTGCCAGCAGTTTTAGTTCTGGAAACACCATATATTTT
- | - | TRBJ2-3 | TRBV14 | CASSPGSTDTQYF | TGTGCCAGCAGCCCAGGGTCCACAGATACGCAGTATTTT
- | - | TRBJ2-7 | TRBV12-5 | CASGRGQTYEQYF | TGTGCTAGTGGTCGCGGACAGACCTACGAGCAGTACTTC
TRBD1 | - | TRBJ1-2 | TRBV2 | CASSDWTGGGGYTF | TGTGCCAGCAGTGATTGGACAGGGGGCGGTGGCTACACCTTC
TRBD1 | - | TRBJ1-2 | TRBV18 | CASSDQGGGLGYTF | TGTGCCAGCTCGGACCAGGGGGGCGGGCTTGGCTACACCTTC
TRBD1 | - | TRBJ1-5 | TRBV19 | CASTKSGTGVGQPQHF | TGTGCCAGTACCAAGAGCGGGACAGGGGTAGGTCAGCCCCAGCATTTT
TRBD2 | - | TRBJ2-1 | TRBV11-2 | CASSELASGRASQFF | TGTGCCAGCAGCGAGCTGGCTAGCGGGAGGGCAAGCCAGTTCTTC
- | - | TRBJ2-1 | TRBV27 | CASSFRSSYNEQFF | TGTGCCAGCAGTTTCCGTAGCTCCTACAATGAGCAGTTCTTC
- | - | TRBJ1-1 | TRBV7-8 | CASSLSPGTEAFF | TGTGCCAGCAGCTTAAGCCCGGGCACTGAAGCTTTCTTT
TRBD2 | - | TRBJ2-1 | TRBV7-3 | CASSLGTKDEQFF | TGTGCCAGCAGCTTAGGGACTAAAGATGAGCAGTTCTTC
TRBD1 | once | TRBJ2-1 | TRBV9 | CASSATGQGYNEQFF | TGTGCCAGCAGCGCCACGGGACAGGGGTACAATGAGCAGTTCTTC
- | - | TRBJ1-2 | TRBV27 | CASSLSTVGLYGYTF | TGTGCCAGCAGTTTATCCACAGTAGGATTGTATGGCTACACCTTC
TRBD2 | - | TRBJ2-5 | TRBV7-2 | CASSLSGSGVRTQYF | TGTGCCAGCAGCTTAAGTGGTAGCGGGGTCCGGACCCAGTACTTC
TRBD2 | once | TRBJ2-7 | TRBV6-5 | CASRLLAGPHEQYF | TGTGCCAGCAGACTTCTAGCGGGGCCCCACGAGCAGTACTTC
TRBD1 | - | TRBJ1-5 | TRBV19 | CASSTATTGGGQPQHF | TGTGCCAGTAGTACTGCAACGACAGGGGGCGGTCAGCCCCAGCATTTT
TRBD1 | - | TRBJ1-2 | TRBV29-1 | CSVEEQGAGGYTF | TGCAGCGTTGAAGAACAGGGGGCGGGGGGCTACACCTTC
- | once | TRBJ2-5 | TRBV25-1 | CASSEFLRVQETQYF | TGTGCCAGCAGTGAATTTTTGCGGGTCCAAGAGACCCAGTACTTC
- | once | TRBJ1-5 | TRBV15 | CATSGSGWYADQPQHF | TGTGCCACCAGCGGATCAGGGTGGTATGCGGATCAGCCCCAGCATTTT
TRBD1 | - | TRBJ1-2 | TRBV25-1 | CASRSQGVGGYTF | TGTGCCAGCAGATCACAGGGGGTCGGTGGCTACACCTTC
TRBD2 | - | TRBJ2-3 | TRBV4-1 | CASRSGRGDTQYF | TGCGCCAGCAGGAGCGGGAGGGGAGATACGCAGTATTTT
- | - | TRBJ1-5 | TRBV4-1 | CASSQEATVISNQPQHF | TGCGCCAGCAGCCAAGAGGCTACAGTGATTAGCAATCAGCCCCAGCATTTT
- | - | TRBJ2-5 | TRBV7-9 | CASSLIQGQRSQYF | TGTGCCAGCAGCTTAATTCAGGGCCAACGGAGCCAGTACTTC
- | - | TRBJ1-1 | TRBV5-6 | CASSLGGGAIATEAFF | TGTGCCAGCAGCTTGGGAGGGGGGGCCATCGCCACTGAAGCTTTCTTT
TRBD1 | - | TRBJ2-7 | TRBV15 | CATSRPGTVSYEQYF | TGTGCCACCAGCAGACCCGGGACAGTTTCCTACGAGCAGTACTTC
TRBD2 | - | TRBJ2-1 | TRBV5-1 | CASSLFPSGDNEQFF | TGCGCCAGCAGCTTGTTCCCTAGCGGGGACAATGAGCAGTTCTTC
- | - | TRBJ2-2 | TRBV5-8 | CASSLGRNTGELFF | TGTGCCAGCAGCTTGGGGAGAAACACCGGGGAGCTGTTTTTT
- | - | TRBJ1-1 | TRBV4-3 | CASSQGGGNTEAFF | TGCGCCAGCAGCCAAGGGGGGGGGAACACTGAAGCTTTCTTT
- | - | TRBJ1-5 | TRBV2 | CASSEGGRQPQHF | TGTGCCAGCAGTGAGGGAGGGAGACAGCCCCAGCATTTT
TRBD1 | few | TRBJ2-7 | TRBV27 | CASSLRGFYEQYF | TGTGCCAGCAGTCTCAGGGGGTTCTACGAGCAGTACTTC
- | once | TRBJ1-5 | TRBV4-1 | CASSQGTALNQPQHF | TGCGCCAGCAGCCAAGGAACAGCACTCAATCAGCCCCAGCATTTT
- | few | TRBJ1-1 | TRBV7-2 | CASSPGYTEAFF | TGTGCCAGCAGCCCAGGGTACACTGAAGCTTTCTTT
TRBD2 | - | TRBJ2-6 | TRBV5-1 | CASSPREGNSGANVLTF | TGCGCCAGCAGCCCGCGGGAGGGTAACTCTGGGGCCAACGTCCTGACTTTC
TRBD1 | - | TRBJ2-5 | TRBV6-1 | CASSEVRQGETQYF | TGTGCCAGCAGTGAAGTTCGACAGGGGGAGACCCAGTACTTC
TRBD1 | - | TRBJ1-1 | TRBV7-6 | CASSLGGAGQASAFF | TGTGCCAGCAGCTTAGGGGGAGCGGGACAGGCCTCTGCTTTCTTT
- | medium-sized | TRBJ2-7 | TRBV7-8 | CASSFVGQPPGDEQYF | TGTGCCAGCAGCTTTGTGGGACAGCCGCCGGGGGACGAGCAGTACTTC
TRBD2 | - | TRBJ2-1 | TRBV9 | CASSEASGVYNEQFF | TGTGCCAGCAGCGAAGCTAGCGGGGTCTACAATGAGCAGTTCTTC
- | - | TRBJ1-1 | TRBV10-2 | CASSSGVRRGTEAFF | TGCGCCAGCAGCTCCGGCGTACGCCGCGGCACTGAAGCTTTCTTT
- | - | TRBJ2-7 | TRBV5-4 | CASSFPGSPYEQYF | TGTGCCAGCAGCTTCCCCGGGTCCCCCTACGAGCAGTACTTC
TRBD1 | - | TRBJ1-2 | TRBV27 | CASSGQGNYGYTF | TGTGCCAGCAGTGGACAGGGGAACTATGGCTACACCTTC
- | - | TRBJ2-1 | TRBV9 | CASSVGGSDTYNEQFF | TGTGCCAGCAGCGTAGGTGGTAGCGACACCTACAATGAGCAGTTCTTC
TRBD1 | - | TRBJ2-1 | TRBV15 | CATSRKTGTGINEQFF | TGTGCCACCAGCAGAAAAACCGGGACAGGGATAAATGAGCAGTTCTTC
TRBD1 | - | TRBJ1-5 | TRBV6-6 | CASRGTGSNQPQHF | TGTGCCAGCAGAGGGACAGGGAGCAATCAGCCCCAGCATTTT
TRBD2 | - | TRBJ2-7 | TRBV28 | CASISGGRAYEQYF | TGTGCCAGCATTTCGGGCGGGAGGGCCTACGAGCAGTACTTC
- | - | TRBJ2-7 | TRBV10-3 | CAISGSLRTYEQYF | TGTGCCATCTCGGGGAGCCTTCGGACCTACGAGCAGTACTTC
TRBD1 | - | TRBJ2-5 | TRBV7-9 | CASSLPHRGRGQKTQYF | TGTGCCAGCAGCTTACCCCACAGAGGCAGGGGGCAGAAGACCCAGTACTTC
- | few | TRBJ2-1 | TRBV5-8 | CASSLDGQGYEQFF | TGTGCCAGCAGCTTGGACGGGCAGGGGTATGAGCAGTTCTTC
- | - | TRBJ2-1 | TRBV5-6 | CASSLTLQRGYNEQFF | TGTGCCAGCAGCTTGACTCTCCAAAGGGGCTACAATGAGCAGTTCTTC
TRBD1 | - | TRBJ2-2 | TRBV11-3 | CASSSRRGTGVPGELFF | TGTGCCAGCAGCTCTCGACGCGGGACAGGGGTCCCCGGGGAGCTGTTTTTT
- | once | TRBJ1-2 | TRBV15 | CATSRKGTTSGGGYTF | TGTGCCACCAGCAGAAAAGGGACGACCTCGGGGGGTGGCTACACCTTC
- | - | TRBJ2-5 | TRBV19 | CASRSGLETQYF | TGTGCCAGTAGGAGCGGCTTGGAGACCCAGTACTTC
TRBD2 | - | TRBJ2-1 | TRBV7-8 | CASSFSGRNEQFF | TGTGCCAGCAGCTTTAGCGGGAGGAATGAGCAGTTCTTC